These 19 T cell receptor beta chains came from one sample sequenced in a study of CD8+ T cells in alopecia areata. Following RNA extraction, reverse transcription yielded cDNA that acted as the sequencing template. The protocol was immunoSEQ multiplex PCR, while the TCRdb copy is restricted to in-frame clones and leaves out a portion. The sample includes approximately 150,000 clones, around 51% of them seen just once. The starting material was CD4+ T cells sorted from blood, obtained at week 0. Source of these receptors: a human donor with alopecia areata.

The J gene is TRBJ1-2, the V gene TRBV29-1; D remains ambiguous. The V end was cut by 3 bases, the J end by 5 bases, with 13 bases between. Germline CDR1 is SQVTM and CDR2 is ANQGSEA. This CDR3 has 13 residues. The CDR3 here is CSVDNAGLYGYTF. The CDR3 coding sequence is TGCAGCGTTGATAATGCGGGGTTATATGGCTACACCTTC.

The V and J genes are TRBV5-1 and TRBJ2-7; either TRBD1 or TRBD2 may fit D (5 bases each). The CDR3 sequence is 15 residues long. Germline V gene lookup returns CDR1 SGHRS and CDR2 YFSETQ. V was pared by 4 bases and J by 5 bases, with 19 bases between. This chain's CDR3 is CASSQQTSGRDEQYF. The CDR3 DNA reads TGCGCCAGCAGCCAACAAACCTCAGGGCGGGACGAGCAGTACTTC.

This clone appeared many times. CDR3 residues: CASSLDRIYEQYF. The CDR3 bases are TGTGCCAGCAGCTTAGACAGAATCTACGAGCAGTACTTC. The rearrangement links TRBV7-2 to TRBJ2-7; D is ambiguous. The CDR3 contains 13 residues. V was pared by 1 base and J by 3 bases, with 7 bases between. Germline V gene data show CDR1 as SGHTA and CDR2 as FQGNSA.

The chain couples TRBV29-1 to TRBJ1-1, with TRBD1 as a possible D gene (5 bases). Germline CDR1 and CDR2: SQVTM and ANQGSEA. The length of the CDR3 is 14 residues. The V end was cut by 0 bases, the J end by 4 bases, with 12 bases between. The CDR3 reads CSVEEGGVATEAFF. CDR3 sequence (DNA): TGCAGCGTTGAAGAGGGGGGGGTTGCCACTGAAGCTTTCTTT.

The chain has TRBV5-1 and TRBJ2-2; 9 bases fit TRBD2. Germline V gene data show CDR1 as SGHRS and CDR2 as YFSETQ. V shed 4 bases, J shed 7 bases, and the junction held 14 bases outside the gene matches. This CDR3 contains 17 residues. CDR3 amino acids: CASSLTPSGKGGGELFF. The CDR3 nucleotides are TGCGCCAGCAGCCTAACACCTAGCGGGAAAGGAGGCGGGGAGCTGTTTTTT.

The V call is TRBV7-8, the J call TRBJ1-2; TRBD1 agrees at 8 bases. Trimming took 5 bases from V and 8 from J; bases not matched to a gene: 16. Germline CDR1 SGHVS, CDR2 FQNEAQ. CDR3 size: 16 residues. CDR3 nucleotide sequence: TGTGCCAGCAGCCAAACGACTCCCCAGGGGGCGCAAGGCTACACCTTC. Its protein is CASSQTTPQGAQGYTF.

The J gene is TRBJ2-6, the V gene TRBV6-1; 8 bases are a match to TRBD1. V lost 4 bases to trimming and J lost 0 bases; unmatched junction nucleotides: 11. This CDR3 contains 19 residues. Per the germline V gene, CDR1 is MNHNS and CDR2 is SASEGT. CDR3: CASSVPGQAFYSGANVLTF. The CDR3 coding sequence is TGTGCCAGCAGTGTCCCGGGACAGGCCTTCTACTCTGGGGCCAACGTCCTGACTTTC.

This clone appeared once. This chain joins TRBV29-1 and TRBJ2-1; TRBD1 aligns across 7 bases. After removal of 3 bases from V and 7 bases from J, the junction contained 3 bases not matched to a gene. Germline assignment: CDR1 SQVTM and CDR2 ANQGSEA. The CDR3 runs 12 residues. CDR3 sequence (DNA): TGCAGCGTTGAGACAGGGCTTAATGAGCAGTTCTTC. Its translation: CSVETGLNEQFF.

V is TRBV5-1 and J is TRBJ1-2; 12 positions match TRBD1. This CDR3 has 16 amino acids. Germline V lookup: CDR1 SGHRS, CDR2 YFSETQ. J was trimmed by 4 bases and V by 3 bases; bases with no gene match: 7. The CDR3 nucleotides read TGCGCCAGCAGCTCTTCGCCGGGACAGGGGGCCTATGGCTACACCTTC. It yields the protein CASSSSPGQGAYGYTF.

The chain links TRBV29-1 to TRBJ2-1; perhaps TRBD1 as D (6 bases). V was cut by 6 bases and J by 5 bases, with 11 bases left in between. CDR3 size: 12 residues. Germline V gene data show CDR1 as SQVTM and CDR2 as ANQGSEA. In DNA form, the CDR3 reads TGCAGCGTCAAAGACAGGCACAATGAGCAGTTCTTC. This encodes CSVKDRHNEQFF.

J is TRBJ2-5 and V is TRBV4-2; D is unclear. Germline V gene lookup returns CDR1 LGHNA and CDR2 YNFKEQ. The CDR3 length is 13 residues. V was clipped by 0 bases and J by 4 bases, with 6 bases between them. In DNA, the CDR3 is TGTGCCAGCAGCCAAGATAAAGGAGAGACCCAGTACTTC. Protein: CASSQDKGETQYF.

The CDR3 DNA is TGTGCCACCAGCAGAGGCATCCAGTCAAGCGACTATGGCTACACCTTC. Its protein is CATSRGIQSSDYGYTF. The chain joins TRBV15 to TRBJ1-2; D is undetermined. V was pared by 1 base and J by 3 bases, with 15 bases between. This CDR3 spans 16 amino acids. Germline CDR1 reads LNHNV; CDR2 reads YYDKDF (reference sequence).

The V and J genes are TRBV30 and TRBJ1-1; D gene uncertain. Germline V lookup: CDR1 GTSNPN, CDR2 SVGIG (reference sequence). With 2 bases removed from V and 4 bases from J, the gap between germline ends came to 5 bases. This CDR3 is 11 amino acids long. This chain's CDR3 is CAWSPTTEAFF. The CDR3 nucleotides are TGTGCCTGGAGTCCCACCACTGAAGCTTTCTTT.

Of note for this clone: Different DNA sequences within this sample yield the same CDR3. CDR3 residues: CASSLGGQIYNEQFF. CDR3 in DNA: TGTGCCAGCAGCCTGGGCGGTCAGATCTACAATGAGCAGTTCTTC. The chain has TRBV7-6 and TRBJ2-1; no clear D gene. The CDR3 sequence is 15 residues long. The V gene's germline CDR1 is SGHVS and CDR2 FNYEAQ. Trimming took off 5 bases at V and 3 bases at J, with 14 bases between the two ends.

In its sample, this clone was seen a few times. The rearrangement links TRBV5-1 to TRBJ1-4; perhaps TRBD1 as D (6 bases). Germline V gene lookup returns CDR1 SGHRS and CDR2 YFSETQ. CDR3 length equals 15 residues. V was clipped by 3 bases and J by 2 bases, with 11 bases between them. For the CDR3, the DNA is TGCGCCAGCAGCTCCGTGGGGGGCACTAATGAAAAACTGTTTTTT. Amino acids: CASSSVGGTNEKLFF.

The CDR3 spells CASSLGERETQYF. The CDR3 DNA sequence: TGTGCCAGCAGCTTAGGGGAGCGGGAGACCCAGTACTTC. The J gene is TRBJ2-5, the V gene TRBV7-7; D is possibly TRBD2 (5 bases). The CDR3 length is 13 residues. Germline loops: CDR1 SSHAT, CDR2 FNYEAQ (reference sequence). Trimming stripped 1 base from V and 5 bases from J, with 8 bases between.

About this clone: One end of the junction is discordant with germline, which a read error may explain. This rearrangement joins TRBV18 to TRBJ2-7, with 7 nucleotides matching TRBD1. Germline CDR1 and CDR2: KGHSH and LQKENI. This CDR3 has 12 residues. The DNA for the CDR3 is TGTGCCACCTCACAGGGGTTTGGCGAGCAGTACTTC. It codes for CATSQGFGEQYF.

As to this clone: Other DNA sequences from this sample encode an identical CDR3 as well. This chain joins TRBV30 and TRBJ1-5; D unclear. Germline V gene data show CDR1 as GTSNPN and CDR2 as SVGIG (reference sequence). This CDR3 spans 13 amino acids. Between the trimmed V and J ends, which lost 0 bases and 2 bases, there was a span of 5 bases. DNA of the CDR3: TGTGCCTGGAGTGTGCGGGGCAATCAGCCCCAGCATTTT. It yields the protein CAWSVRGNQPQHF.

The chain recombines TRBV6-6 with TRBJ1-2, with D perhaps matching TRBD1 (5 bases). Per the germline V gene, CDR1 is MNHNY and CDR2 is SVGAGI (reference sequence). The CDR3 is 12 amino acids. Trimming pared 5 bases from V and 6 bases from J, leaving 10 bases between. The CDR3: CASSLQDNGYTF. CDR3 DNA: TGTGCCAGCAGTCTTCAGGACAATGGCTACACCTTC.